Presented here are 4 T cell receptor beta chains from one specimen sequenced in a study of CD8 T cells in Susac syndrome. The RNA input was roughly 0.5 to 1 ug, and it was reverse transcribed with random hexamers. From the immunoSEQ multiplex PCR reads, TCRdb called clonotypes with MiXCR, one entry per CDR3 protein. The sample shows 170,000 or so distinct CDR3 sequences, just under 95% of them seen only once. The sample was CD4+ T cells from PBMCs. The receptors here all came from a human donor with Susac syndrome.

This rearrangement joins TRBV6-1 to TRBJ1-1; D gene unclear. V lost 6 bases and J 4 bases, leaving 12 bases between the germline ends. The CDR3 has 13 amino acids. Germline values: CDR1 MNHNS, CDR2 SASEGT. The CDR3 bases are TGTGCCAGCAGCCTCGGGGATTTCACTGAAGCTTTCTTT. Its translation is CASSLGDFTEAFF.

The J gene is TRBJ1-2, the V gene TRBV12-3 or TRBV12-4; D is ambiguous. The CDR3 extends over 13 amino acids. V was pared by 0 bases and J by 6 bases, with 8 bases between. The chain's CDR3 is CASSLAGSHGYTF. DNA of the CDR3: TGTGCCAGCAGTTTAGCAGGGTCCCATGGCTACACCTTC.

The V call is TRBV7-2, the J call TRBJ2-5, with 13 positions matching TRBD2. The CDR3 spans 16 residues. Germline CDR1 and CDR2: SGHTA and FQGNSA. V was pared by 5 bases and J by 2 bases, with 5 bases of the junction left unmatched. The CDR3 DNA reads as TGTGCCAGCAGCACCGGACTAGCGGGGGTACAAGAGACCCAGTACTTC. Residues: CASSTGLAGVQETQYF. Variable domain in full (rest from reference TRBV7-2 and TRBJ2-5): GAGVSQSPSNKVTEKGKDVELRCDPISGHTALYWYRQSLGQGLEFLIYFQGNSAPDKSGLPSDRFSAERTGGSVSTLTIQRTQQEDSAVYLCASSTGLAGVQETQYFGPGTRLLVL.

The J gene is TRBJ2-5, the V gene TRBV5-4; TRBD2 is a possible D gene (5 bases). The CDR3 is 14 amino acids. Trimming removed 3 bases at V and 1 base at J, with 10 bases between. Looked up from germline, CDR1 is SGHNT and CDR2 is YYREEE (reference sequence). The CDR3 sequence: CASSSRGSQETQYF. CDR3 DNA sequence: TGTGCCAGCAGCTCCCGGGGAAGCCAAGAGACCCAGTACTTC.